A selection of T cell receptor beta chains follows, all from one sample in a study of beta chain features in type 1 diabetes. TCRdb's table, derived via immunoSEQ multiplex PCR, lists solely in-frame clones and lacks some. Here the sample spans some 60,000 clones, approximately 59% being singletons. The material sequenced was Tregs from blood. Source of these receptors: a woman between 18 and 29 years old in good health. Each CDR3 is given with its conserved first and last residue. Each record gives: V gene, D gene, J gene, clone size, CDR3 DNA, CDR3 protein. The D gene is left open where the match is weak. Clone size is shown for a subset of rows, as once, few, many or a class of expanded clone.

V gene: TRBV7-9; D gene: NA; J gene: TRBJ2-7; clone size: few; CDR3 DNA: TGTGCCAGCAGCTTAGGAGGGATCACCTACGAGCAGTACTTC; CDR3 protein: CASSLGGITYEQYF
V gene: TRBV11-2; D gene: TRBD1; J gene: TRBJ1-2; clone size: NA; CDR3 DNA: TGTGCCAGCAGCTTGGACAGGGGGGTCGATGGCTACACCTTC; CDR3 protein: CASSLDRGVDGYTF
V gene: TRBV19; D gene: TRBD1; J gene: TRBJ1-2; clone size: NA; CDR3 DNA: TGTGCCAGTACCCGCGACAGGGGTAGCTATGGCTACACCTTC; CDR3 protein: CASTRDRGSYGYTF
V gene: TRBV19; D gene: NA; J gene: TRBJ2-5; clone size: NA; CDR3 DNA: TGTGCCAGTAGTATGGGAGGGGGAGGCCAAGAGACCCAGTACTTC; CDR3 protein: CASSMGGGGQETQYF
V gene: TRBV2; D gene: NA; J gene: TRBJ1-1; clone size: NA; CDR3 DNA: TGTGCCAGCAGTGAGAGGGGGAAGACTGAAGCTTTCTTT; CDR3 protein: CASSERGKTEAFF
V gene: TRBV6-5; D gene: NA; J gene: TRBJ1-1; clone size: NA; CDR3 DNA: TGTGCCACCCTCCGGTACGGGTACACTGAAGCTTTCTTT; CDR3 protein: CATLRYGYTEAFF
V gene: TRBV4-3; D gene: TRBD1; J gene: TRBJ1-2; clone size: NA; CDR3 DNA: TGCGCCAGCAGCCAAGGACAGGGGACTGGCTACACCTTC; CDR3 protein: CASSQGQGTGYTF
V gene: TRBV5-6; D gene: NA; J gene: TRBJ2-1; clone size: few; CDR3 DNA: TGTGCCAGCAGCCAAGGGGCAAATGAGCAGTTCTTC; CDR3 protein: CASSQGANEQFF
V gene: TRBV7-9; D gene: NA; J gene: TRBJ2-2; clone size: NA; CDR3 DNA: TGTGCCAGCAGTACCGGGAACGACGGGGAGCTGTTTTTT; CDR3 protein: CASSTGNDGELFF
V gene: TRBV7-3; D gene: NA; J gene: TRBJ2-3; clone size: few; CDR3 DNA: TGTGCCAGCAGCTTAAACGCAGGGGGCACAGATACGCAGTATTTT; CDR3 protein: CASSLNAGGTDTQYF
V gene: TRBV2; D gene: NA; J gene: TRBJ2-7; clone size: once; CDR3 DNA: TGTGCCAGCAGGCAGGGGCGGCACGAGCAGTACTTC; CDR3 protein: CASRQGRHEQYF
V gene: TRBV5-6; D gene: NA; J gene: TRBJ2-1; clone size: NA; CDR3 DNA: TGTGCCAGCAGCTCTAGAGAATACGGGAGACTGACCTACAATGAGCAGTTCTTC; CDR3 protein: CASSSREYGRLTYNEQFF
V gene: TRBV25-1; D gene: TRBD1; J gene: TRBJ2-1; clone size: NA; CDR3 DNA: TGTGCCAGCAGCGAGACAGGGGGGGCTTGGAATGAGCAGTTCTTC; CDR3 protein: CASSETGGAWNEQFF
V gene: TRBV5-4; D gene: NA; J gene: TRBJ2-1; clone size: few; CDR3 DNA: TGTGCCAGCAGCGCCGGCGGTGGCACTGCCTACAATGAGCAGTTCTTC; CDR3 protein: CASSAGGGTAYNEQFF
V gene: TRBV2; D gene: NA; J gene: TRBJ2-1; clone size: few; CDR3 DNA: TGTGCCAGCAGACGGGACTTTAGATCGTACAATGAGCAGTTCTTC; CDR3 protein: CASRRDFRSYNEQFF
V gene: TRBV5-6; D gene: TRBD1; J gene: TRBJ2-7; clone size: NA; CDR3 DNA: TGTGCCAGCACCCGGACAGGCTACGAGCAGTACTTC; CDR3 protein: CASTRTGYEQYF
V gene: TRBV6-1; D gene: TRBD1; J gene: TRBJ1-4; clone size: NA; CDR3 DNA: TGTGCCAGCACTCGGACAGGGGGGATGGAAAAACTGTTTTTT; CDR3 protein: CASTRTGGMEKLFF